The entry below describes one T cell receptor beta chain. What antigen it recognizes has not been identified. No base qualities exist here, and no much larger clone lies one base off it. Genomic DNA was isolated from the sorted cells so that the TCRbeta CDR3 region could be sequenced. TCRbeta CDR3 regions were sequenced using the immunoSEQ Assay. TCRdb retrieved this table from immuneACCESS and kept in-frame rearrangements only. Not all clones are present; in checked studies, unresolved V genes account for under half, and no reason is known for the remainder. For this sample there are over 150,000 clones; approximately 94% appear just once. Around 0.31% of the sample lies in the top ten. This entry is derived from a study of OX40 agonist ivuxolimab in advanced cancers. Background for the entire study: Ivuxolimab was a fully human IgG2 agonistic monoclonal antibody targeting the costimulatory receptor OX40 (CD134). Partial responses occurred in three dose-escalation patients, of whom one had hepatocellular carcinoma and two had cutaneous melanoma. Intravenous ivuxolimab was administered to patients every 2 weeks at six dose levels: 0.01, 0.1, 0.3, 1.5, 3 and 10 mg/kg. Prior anti-PD-1, anti-PD-L1 or anti-CTLA-4 therapy was permitted, and checkpoint inhibitors had been received by less than 45% of dose-escalation patients. Of the approximately 50 dose-escalation patients, hepatocellular carcinoma was present in around 20, melanoma in roughly 15, renal cell carcinoma in 9 and head and neck cancer in 9. The paper describes the monotherapy dose-escalation part (N of about 55 patients) of the phase I trial of ivuxolimab. The purpose of peripheral TCRbeta sequencing was to test whether ivuxolimab changed TCR sequence diversity and led to clonal T-cell expansion. A male proportion of roughly 80% and a mean age of approximately 62 years, ranging from 23 to 79, were recorded for the dose-escalation cohort. The research as a whole found: At doses of 0.1 to 3.0 mg/kg, clonal expansion of both CD4+ and CD8+ blood T cells was observed from baseline to week 6. In the 0.1-3.0 mg/kg groups, partial responders had among the lowest normalized peripheral clonal expansion, particularly in CD8+ T cells. On average, CD8+ T cells showed more expanded clones than CD4+ T cells after ivuxolimab. Low levels of normalized T-cell clonal expansion were also seen in some patients who did not respond. The antigen specificity of the clonally expanded peripheral T cells was not determined.

The trial excluded patients who had a history of autoimmune disease or were on systemic immunosuppression. Peripheral blood for TCR sequencing was drawn from every dose cohort at baseline, at cycle 4 day 1 and at cycle 7 day 1. Samples came from an open-label, multicenter, first-in-human phase I dose-escalation trial of ivuxolimab. Adults with locally advanced or metastatic melanoma, renal cell carcinoma, hepatocellular carcinoma or head and neck squamous cell carcinoma were enrolled in the trial. Before TCR sequencing, CD4+ and CD8+ T cells were separately sorted from peripheral blood. Looking up the germline V gene yields CDR1 MGHRA and CDR2 YSYEKL. The V and J ends are trimmed by 0 bases and 8 bases, leaving 20 bases between them. CDR3 length: 17 amino acids, cysteine to phenylalanine. This entry keeps only the CDR3 DNA: 51 bases, framed from base 1.

The V and J genes are TRBV4-1 and TRBJ1-5; TRBD1 is possibly the D segment (6 matching bases). This specimen consisted of CD4+ or CD8+ T cells sorted from blood, obtained in a trial of the OX40 agonist ivuxolimab. This TCR derives from an adult with an advanced solid tumor such as melanoma, head and neck, liver or kidney cancer. CDR3 protein: CASSQERPKGEGKPQHF. The bases read TGCGCCAGCAGCCAAGAACGGCCCAAGGGGGAGGGAAAGCCCCAGCATTTT.